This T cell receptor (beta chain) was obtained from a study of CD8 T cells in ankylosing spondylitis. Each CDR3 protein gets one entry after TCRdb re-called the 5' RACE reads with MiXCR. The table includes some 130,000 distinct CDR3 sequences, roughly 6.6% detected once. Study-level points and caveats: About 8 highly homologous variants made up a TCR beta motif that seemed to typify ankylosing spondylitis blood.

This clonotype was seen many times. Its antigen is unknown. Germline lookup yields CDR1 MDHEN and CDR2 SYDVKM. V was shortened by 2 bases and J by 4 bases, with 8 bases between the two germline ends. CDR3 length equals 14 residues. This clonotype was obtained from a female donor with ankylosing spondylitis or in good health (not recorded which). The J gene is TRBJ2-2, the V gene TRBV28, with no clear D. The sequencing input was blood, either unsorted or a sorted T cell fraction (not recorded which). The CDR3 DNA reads TGTGCCAGCAGTTTAGTACGGGTCACCGGGGAGCTGTTTTTT. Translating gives CASSLVRVTGELFF.